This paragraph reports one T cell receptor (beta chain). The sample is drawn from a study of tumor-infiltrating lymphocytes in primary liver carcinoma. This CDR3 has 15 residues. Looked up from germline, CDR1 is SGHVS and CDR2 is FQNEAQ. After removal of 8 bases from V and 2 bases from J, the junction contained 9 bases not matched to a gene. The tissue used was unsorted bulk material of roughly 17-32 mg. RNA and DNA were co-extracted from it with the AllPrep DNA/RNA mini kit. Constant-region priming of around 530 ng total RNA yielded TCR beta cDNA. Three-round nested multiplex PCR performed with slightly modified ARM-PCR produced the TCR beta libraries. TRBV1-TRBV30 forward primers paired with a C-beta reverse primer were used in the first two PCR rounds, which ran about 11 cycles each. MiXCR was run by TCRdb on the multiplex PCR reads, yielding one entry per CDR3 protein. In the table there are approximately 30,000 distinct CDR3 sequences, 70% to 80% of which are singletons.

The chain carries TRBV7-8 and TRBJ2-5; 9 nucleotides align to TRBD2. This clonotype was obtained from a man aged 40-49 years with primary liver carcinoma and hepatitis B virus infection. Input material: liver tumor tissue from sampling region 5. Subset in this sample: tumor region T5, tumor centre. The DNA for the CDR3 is TGTGCCAGCGGCCCCCGACTAGCGGCGCAAGAGACCCAGTACTTC. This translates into CASGPRLAAQETQYF.